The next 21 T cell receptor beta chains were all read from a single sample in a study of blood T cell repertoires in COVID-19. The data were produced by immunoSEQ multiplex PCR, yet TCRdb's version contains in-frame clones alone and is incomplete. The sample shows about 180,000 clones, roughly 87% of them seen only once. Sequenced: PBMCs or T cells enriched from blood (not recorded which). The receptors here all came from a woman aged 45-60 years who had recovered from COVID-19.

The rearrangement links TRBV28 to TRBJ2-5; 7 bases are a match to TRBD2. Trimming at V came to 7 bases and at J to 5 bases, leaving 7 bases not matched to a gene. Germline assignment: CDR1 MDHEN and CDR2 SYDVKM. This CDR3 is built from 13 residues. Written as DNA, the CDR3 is TGTGCCAGCAACTTCGGACTAGTGGAGACCCAGTACTTC. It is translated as CASNFGLVETQYF.

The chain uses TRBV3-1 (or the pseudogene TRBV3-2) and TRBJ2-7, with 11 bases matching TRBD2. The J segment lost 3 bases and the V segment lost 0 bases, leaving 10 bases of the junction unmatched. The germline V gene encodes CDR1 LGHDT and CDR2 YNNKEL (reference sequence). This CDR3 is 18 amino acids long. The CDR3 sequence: CASSQEASGRRRDYEQYF. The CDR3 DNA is TGTGCCAGCAGCCAAGAAGCTAGCGGGAGGCGGCGCGACTACGAGCAGTACTTC.

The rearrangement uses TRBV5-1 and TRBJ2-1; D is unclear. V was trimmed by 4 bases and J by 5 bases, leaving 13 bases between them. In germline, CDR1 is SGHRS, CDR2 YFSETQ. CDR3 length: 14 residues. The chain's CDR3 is CASSTPTVNNEQFF. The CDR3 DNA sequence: TGCGCCAGCAGCACCCCGACTGTCAACAATGAGCAGTTCTTC.

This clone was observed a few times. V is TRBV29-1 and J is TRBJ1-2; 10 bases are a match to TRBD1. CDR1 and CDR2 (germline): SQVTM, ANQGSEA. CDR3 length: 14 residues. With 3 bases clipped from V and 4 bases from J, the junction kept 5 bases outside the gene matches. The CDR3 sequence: CSVDLTGGLYGYTF. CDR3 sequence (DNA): TGCAGCGTTGACCTGACAGGGGGCCTCTATGGCTACACCTTC.

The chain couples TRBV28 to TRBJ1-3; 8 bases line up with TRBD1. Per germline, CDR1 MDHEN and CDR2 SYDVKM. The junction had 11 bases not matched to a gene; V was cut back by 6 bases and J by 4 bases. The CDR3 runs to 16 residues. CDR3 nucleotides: TGTGCCAGCAGCCCCGGGCAGGGGGCGCTGGGAAACACCATATATTTT. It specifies CASSPGQGALGNTIYF.

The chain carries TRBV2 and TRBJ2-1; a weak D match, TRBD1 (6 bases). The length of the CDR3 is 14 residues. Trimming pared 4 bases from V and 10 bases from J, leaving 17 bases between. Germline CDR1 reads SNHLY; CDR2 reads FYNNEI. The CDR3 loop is CASSGTGQGREQFF. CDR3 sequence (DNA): TGTGCCAGCAGTGGGACGGGCCAGGGGCGGGAGCAGTTCTTC.

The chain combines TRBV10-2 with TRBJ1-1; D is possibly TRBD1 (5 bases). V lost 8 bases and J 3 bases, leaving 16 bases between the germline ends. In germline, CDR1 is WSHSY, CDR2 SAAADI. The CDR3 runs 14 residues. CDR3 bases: TGCGCCAGCCGATCGACAGATATTTACACTGAAGCTTTCTTT. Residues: CASRSTDIYTEAFF.

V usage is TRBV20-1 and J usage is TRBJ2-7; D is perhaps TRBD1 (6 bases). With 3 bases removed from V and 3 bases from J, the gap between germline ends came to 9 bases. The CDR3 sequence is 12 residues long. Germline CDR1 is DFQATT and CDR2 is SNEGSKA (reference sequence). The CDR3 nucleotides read TGCAGTGCTAGTAGGGGGAACTACGAGCAGTACTTC. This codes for CSASRGNYEQYF.

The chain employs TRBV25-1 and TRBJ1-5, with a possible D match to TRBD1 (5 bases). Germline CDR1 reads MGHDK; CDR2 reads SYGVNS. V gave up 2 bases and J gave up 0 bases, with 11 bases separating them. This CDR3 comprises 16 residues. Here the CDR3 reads CASSEGGGNSNQPQHF. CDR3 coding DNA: TGTGCCAGCAGTGAAGGGGGGGGTAATAGCAATCAGCCCCAGCATTTT.

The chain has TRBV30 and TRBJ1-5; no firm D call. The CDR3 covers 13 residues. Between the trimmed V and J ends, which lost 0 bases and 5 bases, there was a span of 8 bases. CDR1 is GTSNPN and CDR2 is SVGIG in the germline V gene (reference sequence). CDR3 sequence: CAWSVTGDQPQHF. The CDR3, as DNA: TGTGCCTGGAGTGTAACCGGGGATCAGCCCCAGCATTTT. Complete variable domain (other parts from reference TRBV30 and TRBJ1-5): SQTIHQWPATLVQPVGSPLSLECTVEGTSNPNLYWYRQAAGRGLQLLFYSVGIGQISSEVPQNLSASRPQDRQFILSSKKLLLSDSGFYLCAWSVTGDQPQHFGDGTRLSIL.

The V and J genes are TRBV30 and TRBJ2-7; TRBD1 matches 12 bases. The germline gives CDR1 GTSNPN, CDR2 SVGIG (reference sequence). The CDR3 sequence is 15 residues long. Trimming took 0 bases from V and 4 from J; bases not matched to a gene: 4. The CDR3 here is CAWSVRDRGRYEQYF. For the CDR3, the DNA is TGTGCCTGGAGTGTACGGGACAGGGGGCGGTACGAGCAGTACTTC.

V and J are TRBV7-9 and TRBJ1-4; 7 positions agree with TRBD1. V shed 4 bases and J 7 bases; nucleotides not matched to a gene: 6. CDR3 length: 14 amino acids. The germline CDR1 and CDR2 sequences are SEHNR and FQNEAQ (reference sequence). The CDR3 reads CASSSMGTAEKLFF. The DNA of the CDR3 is TGTGCCAGCAGCTCCATGGGGACAGCTGAAAAACTGTTTTTT.

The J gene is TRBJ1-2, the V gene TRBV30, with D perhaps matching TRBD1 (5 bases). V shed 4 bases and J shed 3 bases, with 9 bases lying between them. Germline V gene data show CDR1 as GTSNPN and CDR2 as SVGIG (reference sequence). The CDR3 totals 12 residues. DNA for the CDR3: TGTGCCTGGACCCAGGGCGACTATGGCTACACCTTC. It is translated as CAWTQGDYGYTF.

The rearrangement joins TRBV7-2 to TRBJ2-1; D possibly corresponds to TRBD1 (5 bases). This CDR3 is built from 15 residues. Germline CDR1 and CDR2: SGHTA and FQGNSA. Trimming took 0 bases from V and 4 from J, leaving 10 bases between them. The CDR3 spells CASSLAVAGYNEQFF. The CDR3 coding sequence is TGTGCCAGCAGCTTAGCAGTCGCAGGGTACAATGAGCAGTTCTTC.

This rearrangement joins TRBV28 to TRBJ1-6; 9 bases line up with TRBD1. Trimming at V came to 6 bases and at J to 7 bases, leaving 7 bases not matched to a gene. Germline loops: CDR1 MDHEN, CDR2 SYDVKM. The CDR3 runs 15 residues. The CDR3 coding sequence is TGTGCCAGCAGCAGACAGACAGGGGGGAATTCACCCCTCCACTTT. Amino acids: CASSRQTGGNSPLHF. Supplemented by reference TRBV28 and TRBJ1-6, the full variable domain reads DVKVTQSSRYLVKRTGEKVFLECVQDMDHENMFWYRQDPGLGLRLIYFSYDVKMKEKGDIPEGYSVSREKKERFSLILESASTNQTSMYLCASSRQTGGNSPLHFGNGTRLTVT.

In DNA, the CDR3 is TGTGCCAGTAGTATCAGGGGGACAGGGACCTACGAGCAGTACTTC. Encoded protein: CASSIRGTGTYEQYF. This sequence joins TRBV19 and TRBJ2-7, with 9 bases aligning to TRBD1. The junction had 5 bases not matched to a gene; V was cut back by 3 bases and J by 2 bases. The CDR3 consists of 15 residues. Germline values: CDR1 LNHDA, CDR2 SQIVND (reference sequence).

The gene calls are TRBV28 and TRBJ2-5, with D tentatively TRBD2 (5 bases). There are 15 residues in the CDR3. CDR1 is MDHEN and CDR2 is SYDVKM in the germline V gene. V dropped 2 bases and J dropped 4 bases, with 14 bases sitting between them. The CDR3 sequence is CASSLTAEQTETQYF. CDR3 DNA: TGTGCCAGCAGTTTAACAGCGGAACAAACAGAGACCCAGTACTTC.

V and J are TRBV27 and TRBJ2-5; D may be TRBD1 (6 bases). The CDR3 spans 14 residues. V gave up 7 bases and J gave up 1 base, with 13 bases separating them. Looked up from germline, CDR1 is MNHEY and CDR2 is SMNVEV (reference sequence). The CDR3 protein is CASTPGGPQETQYF. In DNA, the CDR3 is TGTGCCAGCACCCCTGGGGGCCCCCAAGAGACCCAGTACTTC.

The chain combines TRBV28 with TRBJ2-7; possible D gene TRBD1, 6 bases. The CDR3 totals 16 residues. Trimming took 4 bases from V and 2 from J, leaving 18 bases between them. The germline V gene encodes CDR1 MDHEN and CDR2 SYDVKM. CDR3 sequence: CASSSGHSLGTYEQYF. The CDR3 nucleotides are TGTGCCAGCAGTTCGGGACACTCGCTGGGTACCTACGAGCAGTACTTC.

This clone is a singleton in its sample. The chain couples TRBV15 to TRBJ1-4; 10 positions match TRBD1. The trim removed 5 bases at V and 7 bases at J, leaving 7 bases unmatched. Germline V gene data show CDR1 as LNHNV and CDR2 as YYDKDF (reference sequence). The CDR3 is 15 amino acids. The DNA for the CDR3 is TGTGCCACCAGCGTCAGACAGGGGGCAAGTGAAAAACTGTTTTTT. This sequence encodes CATSVRQGASEKLFF.

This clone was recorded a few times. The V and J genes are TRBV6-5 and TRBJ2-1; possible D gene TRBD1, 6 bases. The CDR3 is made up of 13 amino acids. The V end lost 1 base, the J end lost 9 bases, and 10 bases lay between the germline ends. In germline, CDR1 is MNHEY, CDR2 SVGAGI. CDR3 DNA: TGTGCCAGCAGTTACTTCACAGGGTTTGAGCAGTTCTTC. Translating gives CASSYFTGFEQFF.